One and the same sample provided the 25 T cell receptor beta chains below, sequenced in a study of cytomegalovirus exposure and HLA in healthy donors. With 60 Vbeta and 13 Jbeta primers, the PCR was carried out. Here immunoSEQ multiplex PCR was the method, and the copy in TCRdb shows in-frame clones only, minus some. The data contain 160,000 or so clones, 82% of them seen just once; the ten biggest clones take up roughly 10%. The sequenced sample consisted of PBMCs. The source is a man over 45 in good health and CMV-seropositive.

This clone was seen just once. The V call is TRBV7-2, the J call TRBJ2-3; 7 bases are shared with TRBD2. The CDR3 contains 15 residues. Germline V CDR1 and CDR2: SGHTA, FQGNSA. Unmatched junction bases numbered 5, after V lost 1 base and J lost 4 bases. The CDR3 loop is CASSLVSGAADTQYF. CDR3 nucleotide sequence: TGTGCCAGCAGCTTAGTGAGCGGGGCAGCAGATACGCAGTATTTT.

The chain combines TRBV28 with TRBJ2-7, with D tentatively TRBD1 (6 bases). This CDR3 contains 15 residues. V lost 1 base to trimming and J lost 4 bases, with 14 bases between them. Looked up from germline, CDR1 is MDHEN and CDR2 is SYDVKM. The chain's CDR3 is CASSLYPSQGYEQYF. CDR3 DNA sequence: TGTGCCAGCAGTTTATACCCCTCGCAGGGGTACGAGCAGTACTTC.

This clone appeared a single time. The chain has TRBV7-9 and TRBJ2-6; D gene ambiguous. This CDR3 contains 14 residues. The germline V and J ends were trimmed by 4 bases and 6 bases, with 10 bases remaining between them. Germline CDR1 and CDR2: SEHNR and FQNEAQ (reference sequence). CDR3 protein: CASSSQVVANVLTF. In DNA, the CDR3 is TGTGCCAGCAGCTCGCAGGTAGTGGCCAACGTCCTGACTTTC.

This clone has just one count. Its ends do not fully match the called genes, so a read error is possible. This CDR3 reads CASSLAFVGSGANGLTF. Here the CDR3 DNA reads TGTGCCAGCAGCTTAGCGTTTGTGGGTTCTGGGGCCAACGGCCTGACTTTC. The chain combines TRBV7-2 with TRBJ2-6, with D tentatively TRBD1 (5 bases). The V gene's germline CDR1 is SGHTA and CDR2 FQGNSA. There are 17 residues in the CDR3.

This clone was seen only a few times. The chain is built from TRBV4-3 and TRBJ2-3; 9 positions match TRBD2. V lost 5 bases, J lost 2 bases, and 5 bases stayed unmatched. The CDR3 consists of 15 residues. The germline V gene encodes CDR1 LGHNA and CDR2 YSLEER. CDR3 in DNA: TGCGCCAGCAGCAGGACTAGCGTTAACACAGATACGCAGTATTTT. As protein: CASSRTSVNTDTQYF.

The CDR3 DNA follows: TGTGCCAGCAGTCAAACAGGGGATGGCTACACCTTC. It specifies CASSQTGDGYTF. This chain connects TRBV16 to TRBJ1-2, with 7 nucleotides matching TRBD1. The CDR3 contains 12 residues. Trimming at V came to 6 bases and at J to 6 bases, leaving 4 bases not matched to a gene. Germline assignment: CDR1 KGHSY and CDR2 FQNENV.

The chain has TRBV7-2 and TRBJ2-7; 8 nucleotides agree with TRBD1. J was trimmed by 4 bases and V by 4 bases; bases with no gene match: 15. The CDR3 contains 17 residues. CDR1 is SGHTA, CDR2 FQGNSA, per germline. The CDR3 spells CASSSRTGLWGLYEQYF. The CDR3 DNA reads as TGTGCCAGCAGCTCGCGGACAGGGCTTTGGGGGTTGTACGAGCAGTACTTC.

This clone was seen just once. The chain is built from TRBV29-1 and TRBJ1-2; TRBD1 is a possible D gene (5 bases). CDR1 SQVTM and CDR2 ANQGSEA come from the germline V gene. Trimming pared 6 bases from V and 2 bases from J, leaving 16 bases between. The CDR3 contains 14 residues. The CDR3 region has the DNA TGCAGCGTGCCCGCGGGGGAGGGGAACTATGGCTACACCTTC. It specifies CSVPAGEGNYGYTF.

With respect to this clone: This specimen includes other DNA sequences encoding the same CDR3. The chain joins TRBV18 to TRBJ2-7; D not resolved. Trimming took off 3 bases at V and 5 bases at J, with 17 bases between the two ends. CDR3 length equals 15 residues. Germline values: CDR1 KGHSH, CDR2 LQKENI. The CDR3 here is CASSPPGEPLHEQYF. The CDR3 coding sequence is TGTGCCAGCTCACCCCCAGGCGAGCCTCTCCACGAGCAGTACTTC.

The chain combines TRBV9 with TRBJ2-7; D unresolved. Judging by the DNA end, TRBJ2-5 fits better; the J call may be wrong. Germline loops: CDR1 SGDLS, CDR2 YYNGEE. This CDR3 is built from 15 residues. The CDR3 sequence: CASSVESWVGETQYF. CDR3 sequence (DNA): TGTGCCAGCAGCGTAGAGTCCTGGGTCGGAGAGACCCAGTACTTC.

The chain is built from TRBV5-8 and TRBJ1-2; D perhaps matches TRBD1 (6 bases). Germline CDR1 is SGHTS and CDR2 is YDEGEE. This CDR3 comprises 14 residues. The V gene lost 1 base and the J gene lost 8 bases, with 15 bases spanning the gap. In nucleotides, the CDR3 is TGTGCCAGCAGCTTGTGGCAGGGGCTGAGAGGCTACACCTTC. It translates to CASSLWQGLRGYTF.

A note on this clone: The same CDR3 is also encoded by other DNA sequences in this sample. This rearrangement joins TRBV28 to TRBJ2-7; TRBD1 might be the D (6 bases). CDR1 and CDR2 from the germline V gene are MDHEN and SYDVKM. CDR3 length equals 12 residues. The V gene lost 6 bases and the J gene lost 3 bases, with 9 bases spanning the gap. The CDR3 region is CASSRQVYEQYF. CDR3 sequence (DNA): TGTGCCAGCAGCCGACAGGTCTACGAGCAGTACTTC.

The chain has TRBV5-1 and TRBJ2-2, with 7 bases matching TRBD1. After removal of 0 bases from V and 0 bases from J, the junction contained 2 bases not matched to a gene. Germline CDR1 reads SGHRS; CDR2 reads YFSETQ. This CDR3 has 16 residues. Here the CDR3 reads CASSLEGQANTGELFF. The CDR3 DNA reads TGCGCCAGCAGCTTGGAAGGACAGGCGAACACCGGGGAGCTGTTTTTT.

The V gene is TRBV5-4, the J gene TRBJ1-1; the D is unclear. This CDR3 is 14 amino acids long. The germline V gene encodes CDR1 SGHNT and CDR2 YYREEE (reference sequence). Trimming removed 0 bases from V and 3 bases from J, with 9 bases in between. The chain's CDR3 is CASSLAGVDTEAFF. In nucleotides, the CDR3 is TGTGCCAGCAGCTTGGCGGGTGTGGACACTGAAGCTTTCTTT.

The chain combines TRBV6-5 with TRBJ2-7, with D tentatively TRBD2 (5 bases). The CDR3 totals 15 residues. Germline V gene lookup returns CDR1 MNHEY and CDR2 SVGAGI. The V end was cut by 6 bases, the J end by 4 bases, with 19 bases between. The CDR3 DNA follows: TGTGCCAGCAGAGGACGGGAAAACGGACGATACGAGCAGTACTTC. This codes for CASRGRENGRYEQYF.

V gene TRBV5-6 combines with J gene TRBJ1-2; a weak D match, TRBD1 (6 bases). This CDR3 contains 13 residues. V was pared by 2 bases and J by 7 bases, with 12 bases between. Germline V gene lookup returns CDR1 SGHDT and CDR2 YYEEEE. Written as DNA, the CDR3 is TGTGCCAGCAGCTTTACAGGGACGGGTGGCTACACCTTC. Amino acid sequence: CASSFTGTGGYTF.

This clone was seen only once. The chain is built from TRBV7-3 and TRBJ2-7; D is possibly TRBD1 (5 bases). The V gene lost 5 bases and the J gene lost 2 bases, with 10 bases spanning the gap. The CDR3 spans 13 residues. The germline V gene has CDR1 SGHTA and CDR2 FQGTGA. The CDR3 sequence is CASSPRDTYEQYF. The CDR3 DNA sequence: TGTGCCAGCAGCCCCAGGGATACCTACGAGCAGTACTTC.

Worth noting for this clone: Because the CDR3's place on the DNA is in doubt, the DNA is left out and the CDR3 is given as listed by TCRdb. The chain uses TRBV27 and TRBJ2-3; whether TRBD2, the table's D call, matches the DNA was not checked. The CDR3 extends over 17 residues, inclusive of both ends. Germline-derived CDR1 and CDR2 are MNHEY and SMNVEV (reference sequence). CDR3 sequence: CASSLSLRGPSTDTQYF.

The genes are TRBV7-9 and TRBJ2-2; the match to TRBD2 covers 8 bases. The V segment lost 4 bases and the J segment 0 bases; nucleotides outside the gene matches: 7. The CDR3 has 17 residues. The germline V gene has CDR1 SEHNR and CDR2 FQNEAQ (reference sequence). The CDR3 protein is CASSSTAGGSNTGELFF. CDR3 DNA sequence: TGTGCCAGCAGCTCGACGGCGGGGGGTTCGAACACCGGGGAGCTGTTTTTT.

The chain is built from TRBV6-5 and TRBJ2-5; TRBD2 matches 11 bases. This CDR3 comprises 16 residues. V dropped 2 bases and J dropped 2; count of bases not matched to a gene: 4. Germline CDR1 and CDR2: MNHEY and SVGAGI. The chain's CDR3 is CASSYPRLAGQETQYF. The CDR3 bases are TGTGCCAGCAGTTACCCTAGACTAGCGGGGCAAGAGACCCAGTACTTC.

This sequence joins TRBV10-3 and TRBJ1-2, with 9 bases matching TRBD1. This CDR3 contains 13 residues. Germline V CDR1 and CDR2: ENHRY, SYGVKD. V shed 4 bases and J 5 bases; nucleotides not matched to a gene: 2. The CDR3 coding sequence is TGTGCCATCAGTGGACAGGGGGGATATGGCTACACCTTC. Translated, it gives CAISGQGGYGYTF.

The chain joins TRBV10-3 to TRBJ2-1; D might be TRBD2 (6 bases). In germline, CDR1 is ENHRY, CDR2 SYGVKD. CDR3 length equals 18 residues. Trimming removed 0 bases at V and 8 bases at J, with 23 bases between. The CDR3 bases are TGTGCCATCAGTGAGTCCGGGACGGCGGGGTCCCGCTCGTATGAGCAGTTCTTC. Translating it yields CAISESGTAGSRSYEQFF.

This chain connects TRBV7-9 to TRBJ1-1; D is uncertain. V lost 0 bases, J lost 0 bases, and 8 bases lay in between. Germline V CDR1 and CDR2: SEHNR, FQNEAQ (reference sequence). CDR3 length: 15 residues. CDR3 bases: TGTGCCAGCAGCTTAGCCCCCCGCGTGAACACTGAAGCTTTCTTT. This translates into CASSLAPRVNTEAFF.

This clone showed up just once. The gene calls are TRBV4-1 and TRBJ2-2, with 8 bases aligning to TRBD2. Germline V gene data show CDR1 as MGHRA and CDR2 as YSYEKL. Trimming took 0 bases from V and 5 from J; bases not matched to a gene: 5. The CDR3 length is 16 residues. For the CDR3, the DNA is TGCGCCAGCAGCCAAGAGCGGGCTAGCGGGACCGGGGAGCTGTTTTTT. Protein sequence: CASSQERASGTGELFF.

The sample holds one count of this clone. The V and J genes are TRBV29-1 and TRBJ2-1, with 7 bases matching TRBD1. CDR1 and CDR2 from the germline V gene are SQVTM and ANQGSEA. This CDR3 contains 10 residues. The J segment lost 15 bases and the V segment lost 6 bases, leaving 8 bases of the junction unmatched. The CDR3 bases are TGCAGCGTCTACCGGGACAGACCGTTCTTC. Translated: CSVYRDRPFF.